This T cell receptor (beta chain) was sequenced for a study of cytomegalovirus exposure and HLA in healthy donors (dated by TCRdb to 2016 to 2017). In the study overall: An earlier analysis of approximately 640 of the donors reported roughly 270 Gb of sequence data and more than 90 million unique TCR beta sequences from about 179 million T cells. HLA typing included class I and class II loci at four-digit resolution. Every repertoire in the discovery cohort had been generated on one and the same sequencing platform. The study aimed to test whether cataloging public T cell receptors could reveal signatures of past pathogen exposure. A few DR-DQ haplotypes were treated as single units for association and clustering because of strong linkage in the cohort. Donor age, sex, ethnicity and CMV serostatus were compiled together with the repertoire data. The study used immunosequencing to profile the T cell repertoires of around 600 subjects and linked those repertoires to cytomegalovirus serostatus. The number of donors typed differed by locus, with about 629-640 for A, B, C, DRB1 and DQB1, 522 for DQA1, approximately 580 for DPA1, and 450 to 480 for DPB1. A separate validation cohort of 100 to 150 different subjects was used in addition to the approximately 670-subject first cohort. An early release covering approximately 600 HLA-typed donors comprised 300 to 350 gigabases of sequencing data and around 80 million unique TCR sequences. Among about 410 genotyped donors of the cohort, an average of about 220,000 unique TCR beta nucleotide sequences was sequenced per donor, of which about 18% were non-productive. Genome-wide SNP genotypes for about 60% of the roughly 700 donors were used in a later genetic analysis, which treated that subset as a discovery cohort. A later analysis re-examined previously published TCR beta repertoires from roughly 650 donors and added high-resolution HLA genotyping to investigate patterns of TCR occurrence. High-throughput TCR immunosequencing, statistical association of individual TCRs with disease status, and machine learning were combined to predict cytomegalovirus infection status. Rather than using new phenotypic data, the later analysis identified candidate immune exposures from TCR beta sequences and from how often those sequences occurred across donors. Of the roughly 400 genotyped donors, about 84% fell in the genetic ancestry cluster associated with self-reported Caucasian donors. In an earlier analysis of 587 of the donors, high-throughput TCR beta sequencing was used to judge whether each TCR beta V gene segment behaved as functional or pseudogenic. General findings and caveats noted by the study authors: Only TCR beta chains were sequenced in this cohort, and the absence of alpha or paired-chain data limited detectable features. The authors suggested that the approach could potentially be extended to other disease states and immunological phenotypes. The study listed 150 to 200 TCR beta chains as associated with cytomegalovirus. A further reported finding was that TCR beta sequences accurately predicted the HLA-A and HLA-B alleles for most subjects in the first cohort. Correlated functional status among segregating V segments might be attributable to linkage disequilibrium, but an unknown experimental factor could not be ruled out. For the cohort, immune exposure information was limited to CMV serostatus. In a later analysis, the rate of TCR association differed among HLA loci, with DRB1 alleles having the most associated TCRs and HLA-C alleles having the fewest. Because HLA typing was unavailable for some donors at each locus, only the typed subset was used in association tests. When HLA alleles, especially DR and DQ, strongly co-occurred, TCR associations were difficult to assign to individual alleles. In a later analysis, HLA-associated TCR beta chains showed more clonal expansion and lower generation probabilities than non-associated chains that were equally common. In a later genetic analysis, a missense DCLRE1C variant was associated with V-gene and J-gene trimming of TCR beta chains, and the association was replicated in an independent cohort. The 87-base-pair reads could not distinguish some IMGT-functional V segments, including TRBV6-2 and TRBV6-3, so those segments were excluded. At a false discovery rate of 0.05, a later analysis linked around 17,000 TCR beta sequences to specific HLA alleles. Over 15 rarely observed V segments, including chromosome 9 orphons, were excluded from the earlier analysis of about 500 of the donors because counts were too low. Across donors, most TCR sequences were observed very rarely, whereas some public TCRs were present in many individuals. In vitro tests confirmed that a few of the cytomegalovirus-associated TCR beta chains recognize cytomegalovirus antigens. An earlier analysis of approximately 530 of the donors showed that most TCR beta V segments appeared in productive rearrangements either about 90% or about 30% of the time, which broadly matched IMGT annotations. According to a later genetic analysis, donors in an Asian-associated ancestry cluster had fewer N-insertions in productive TCRs than the approximately 650-donor mean. Most CMV-associated TCR beta chains appeared to be HLA-restricted in a later analysis, and the HLA associations seemed to be driven largely by CMV exposure. A group of highly shared sequence variants was considered likely to be a technical artifact of the sequencing pipeline. Presence/absence analyses assumed roughly uniform sequencing depth across donors, an assumption that may not hold. Cytomegalovirus status was reported to be diagnosed by the classifier with high specificity and sensitivity in both the original and validation cohorts. Several of the top co-occurrence clusters appeared to be linked to parvovirus B19, influenza, CMV and Epstein-Barr virus, according to a later analysis.

Libraries were prepared through the immunoSEQ multiplex PCR assay. For the multiplex PCR, a mixture combining 60 forward primers for TCR Vbeta segments and 13 reverse primers for TCR Jbeta segments was used. The CDR3 region of rearranged TCR beta genes was amplified from genomic DNA with a multiplex PCR assay. The Illumina HiSeq System was used to sequence the amplified TCR beta libraries as 87-base-pair reads. The study's own analysis went as follows. Across the 666 repertoires, a later analysis counted 80 million or so unique TCR beta chains, some 11 million of which were shared by at least two donors. A nearest-neighbor algorithm error-corrected the raw reads and collapsed the reads into unique sequences, merging closely related sequences to remove PCR and sequencing errors. CDR3 sequences were aligned to IMGT reference sequences to assign V, D and J gene segments. For a sequence to be retained, a match of at least six nucleotides to both a V gene segment and a J gene segment was required. A rearrangement was called productive if the CDR3 had no stop codons and remained in frame with V and J, and every other rearrangement was called non-productive. CDR3 was defined by IMGT convention, running from the second conserved V-encoded cysteine to the conserved J-encoded phenylalanine. The earlier analysis of about 590 of the donors excluded sequences that lacked an unambiguous match to a single V gene segment. An earlier analysis of a few hundred of the donors called V segments functional above 56.7% productive rearrangements and segregating when the between-donor standard deviation exceeded 5%. A statistical classification framework was built to diagnose cytomegalovirus status from the catalog of TCR beta chain sequences. V and J gene assignment, in a later analysis, came from comparing TCR nucleotide sequences with IMGT/GENE-DB human TR gene sequences. The TCRdist pipeline was used in a later analysis to assign CDR3 sequences and most-parsimonious VDJ recombination scenarios. In a later analysis, every TCR beta chain was defined by the combination of its CDR3 amino acid sequence and its V-gene family, and reads without a unique V-gene family were dropped. As a way to deal with suspected cross-contamination and a sequencing artifact, a later analysis dropped 592 nucleotide sequences that were highly shared and had low generation probability. For each public chain, a later analysis derived a clonal expansion index from normalized ranks of inferred template counts within each repertoire. In a later analysis, generation probabilities were computed with a VDJ recombination model fitted to out-of-frame rearrangements, and the resulting probabilities were checked against IGoR. A later analysis scored TCR-TCR, TCR-HLA and TCR-CMV co-occurrence with hypergeometric tests, applying a repertoire-size bias correction to TCR pairs. In a later analysis, false discovery rates were estimated by permuting HLA or CMV assignments 20 times. In a later analysis, co-occurring TCRs were grouped using DBSCAN, and TCRdist sequence similarity was added for clustering within HLA-allele-positive subsets. Co-occurrence clustering excluded repertoires with fewer than 30,000 or more than 120,000 public chains, plus five with anomalous nucleotide sharing. TCRdb provides this immuneACCESS table in a form limited to in-frame rearrangements. Some clones are lacking; in checked studies, under half of them reflect an unresolved V gene, and why the rest are absent is not known. D and trimming were read from the DNA, whereas the V and J calls and clone size are those reported in that table. This sample comprises more than 110,000 clones, 73% of them detected only once. The ten most abundant clones make up around an eighth of the sample.

The CDR1 and CDR2 encoded by the germline V gene (reference sequence) are GTSNPN and SVGIG. The CDR3 starts with the cysteine, ends with the phenylalanine, and has 13 residues. The DNA shown is the 39-base CDR3, in frame from base 1. The trim is 1 base for V and 3 bases for J, with a gap of 7 bases between the germline ends. The cohort comprised 710 or so healthy bone marrow donors. All cohort members were sampled while nominally healthy, although unrecorded immune exposures were likely present. Of the 650 to 750 cohort members, roughly 300 had positive CMV serostatus and fewer than 400 had negative CMV serostatus, and CMV serostatus was not recorded for the donor. A peripheral blood sample was collected from each donor, and TCR beta sequencing was performed on peripheral blood mononuclear cells. The Qiagen DNeasy Blood Extraction Kit was used to extract genomic DNA from the blood cell samples. As regards this clone: Its antigen has not been determined. Nothing much larger sits one base from this clone, and base qualities are not available.

The chain couples TRBV30 to TRBJ1-5; TRBD1 could be the D gene, as 5 bases match. The TCR originated in a human donor in good health. The sequenced sample was PBMCs. At the DNA level, the sequence is TGTGCCTGGAGTGACAGGTCCAATCAGCCCCAGCATTTT. It specifies CAWSDRSNQPQHF.